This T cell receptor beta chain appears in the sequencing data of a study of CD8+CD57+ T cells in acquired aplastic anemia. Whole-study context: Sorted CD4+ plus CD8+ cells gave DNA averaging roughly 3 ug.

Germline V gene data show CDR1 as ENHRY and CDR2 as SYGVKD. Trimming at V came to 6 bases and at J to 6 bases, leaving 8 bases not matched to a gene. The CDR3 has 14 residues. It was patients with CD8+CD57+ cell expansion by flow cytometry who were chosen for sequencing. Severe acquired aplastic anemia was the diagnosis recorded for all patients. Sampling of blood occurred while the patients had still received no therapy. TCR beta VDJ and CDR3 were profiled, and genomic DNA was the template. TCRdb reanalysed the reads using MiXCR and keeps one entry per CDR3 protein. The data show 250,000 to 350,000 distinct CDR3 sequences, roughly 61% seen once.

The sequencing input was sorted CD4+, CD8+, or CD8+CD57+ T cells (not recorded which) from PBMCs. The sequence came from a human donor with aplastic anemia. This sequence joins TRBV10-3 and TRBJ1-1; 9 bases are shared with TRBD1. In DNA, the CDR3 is TGTGCCATCAGCCCCGGGACAGGGCTGTCTGAAGCTTTCTTT. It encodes CAISPGTGLSEAFF.